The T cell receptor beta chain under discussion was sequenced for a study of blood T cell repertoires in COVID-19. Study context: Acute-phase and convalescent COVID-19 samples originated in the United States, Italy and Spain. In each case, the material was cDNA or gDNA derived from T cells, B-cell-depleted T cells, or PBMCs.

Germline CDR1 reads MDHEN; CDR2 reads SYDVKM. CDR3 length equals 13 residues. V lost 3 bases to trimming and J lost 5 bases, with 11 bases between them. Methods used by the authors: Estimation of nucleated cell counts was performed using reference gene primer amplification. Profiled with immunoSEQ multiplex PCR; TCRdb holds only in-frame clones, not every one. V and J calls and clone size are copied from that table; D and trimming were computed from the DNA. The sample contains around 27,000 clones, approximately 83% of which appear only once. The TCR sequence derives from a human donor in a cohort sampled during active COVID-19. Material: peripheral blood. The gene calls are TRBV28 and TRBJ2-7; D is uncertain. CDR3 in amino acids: CASSLGRSHEQYF. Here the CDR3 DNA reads TGTGCCAGCAGTTTGGGCAGGTCCCACGAGCAGTACTTC.